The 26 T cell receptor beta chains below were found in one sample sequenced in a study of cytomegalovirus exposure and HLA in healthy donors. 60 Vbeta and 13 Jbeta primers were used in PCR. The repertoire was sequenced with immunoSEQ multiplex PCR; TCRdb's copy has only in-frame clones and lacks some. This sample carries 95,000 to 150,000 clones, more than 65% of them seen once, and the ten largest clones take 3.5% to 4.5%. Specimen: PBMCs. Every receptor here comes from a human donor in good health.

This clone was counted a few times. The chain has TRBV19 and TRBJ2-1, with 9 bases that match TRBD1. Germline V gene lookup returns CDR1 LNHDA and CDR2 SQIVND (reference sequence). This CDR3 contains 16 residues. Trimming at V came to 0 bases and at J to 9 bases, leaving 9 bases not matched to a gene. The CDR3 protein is CASSIDTGTGYTEQFF. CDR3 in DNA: TGTGCCAGTAGTATAGACACCGGGACAGGGTATACTGAGCAGTTCTTC.

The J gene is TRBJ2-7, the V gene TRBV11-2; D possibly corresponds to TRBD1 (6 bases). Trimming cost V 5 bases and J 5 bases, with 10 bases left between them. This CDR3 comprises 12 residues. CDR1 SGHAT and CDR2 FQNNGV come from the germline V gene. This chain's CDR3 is CASSITGNEQYF. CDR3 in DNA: TGTGCCAGCAGCATCACAGGGAACGAGCAGTACTTC.

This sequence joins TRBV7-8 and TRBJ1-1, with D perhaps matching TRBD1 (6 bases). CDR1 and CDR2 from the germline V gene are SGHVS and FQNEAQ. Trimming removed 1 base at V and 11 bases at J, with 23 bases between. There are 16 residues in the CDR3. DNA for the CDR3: TGTGCCAGCAGCTTAGAGGTCTACGGACAGCAAGGTGGGGCTTTCTTT. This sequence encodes CASSLEVYGQQGGAFF.

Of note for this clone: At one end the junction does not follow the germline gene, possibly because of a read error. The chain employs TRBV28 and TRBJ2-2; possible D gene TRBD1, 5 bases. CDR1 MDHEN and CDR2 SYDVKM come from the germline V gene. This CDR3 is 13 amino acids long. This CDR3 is CAGSLRAAGELFF. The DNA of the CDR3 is TGTGCCGGCAGTCTCAGGGCAGCCGGGGAGCTGTTTTTT.

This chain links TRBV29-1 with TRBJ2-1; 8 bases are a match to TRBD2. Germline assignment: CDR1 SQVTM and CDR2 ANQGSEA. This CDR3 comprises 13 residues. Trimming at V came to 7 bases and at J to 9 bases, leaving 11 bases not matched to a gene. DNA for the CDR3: TGCAGCGGTATAGCGGGATCTGGAGCTGAGCAGTTCTTC. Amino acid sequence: CSGIAGSGAEQFF.

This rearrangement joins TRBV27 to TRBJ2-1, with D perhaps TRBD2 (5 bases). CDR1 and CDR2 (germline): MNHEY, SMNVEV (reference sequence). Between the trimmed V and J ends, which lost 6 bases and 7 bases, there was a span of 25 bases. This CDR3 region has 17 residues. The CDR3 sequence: CASRSHARAVRFNEQFF. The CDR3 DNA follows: TGTGCCAGCAGATCCCACGCGAGGGCAGTTCGGTTTAATGAGCAGTTCTTC.

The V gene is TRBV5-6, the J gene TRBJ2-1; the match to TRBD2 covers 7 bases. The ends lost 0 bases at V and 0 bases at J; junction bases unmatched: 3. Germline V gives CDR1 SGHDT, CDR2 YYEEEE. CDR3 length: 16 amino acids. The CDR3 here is CASSLAGGSSYNEQFF. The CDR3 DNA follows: TGTGCCAGCAGCTTGGCCGGCGGGAGCTCCTACAATGAGCAGTTCTTC.

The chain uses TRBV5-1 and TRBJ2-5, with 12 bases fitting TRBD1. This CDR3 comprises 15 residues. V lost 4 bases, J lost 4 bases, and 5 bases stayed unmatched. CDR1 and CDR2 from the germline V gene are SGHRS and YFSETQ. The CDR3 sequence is CASSGGTGGGETQYF. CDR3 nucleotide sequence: TGCGCCAGCAGCGGAGGGACAGGGGGCGGAGAGACCCAGTACTTC.

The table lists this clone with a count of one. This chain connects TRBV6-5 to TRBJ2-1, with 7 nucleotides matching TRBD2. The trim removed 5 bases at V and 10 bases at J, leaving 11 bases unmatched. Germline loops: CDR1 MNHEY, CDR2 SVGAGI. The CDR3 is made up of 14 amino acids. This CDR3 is CASSRLGEGREQFF. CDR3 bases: TGTGCCAGCAGTCGATTGGGGGAGGGAAGGGAGCAGTTCTTC.

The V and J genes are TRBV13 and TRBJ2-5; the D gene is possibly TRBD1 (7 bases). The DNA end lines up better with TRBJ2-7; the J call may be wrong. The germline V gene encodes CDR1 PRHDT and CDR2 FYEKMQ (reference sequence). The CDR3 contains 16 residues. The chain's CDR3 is CASSPTQGGISYEQYF. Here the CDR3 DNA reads TGTGCCAGCAGCCCAACTCAGGGGGGCATATCCTACGAGCAGTACTTC.

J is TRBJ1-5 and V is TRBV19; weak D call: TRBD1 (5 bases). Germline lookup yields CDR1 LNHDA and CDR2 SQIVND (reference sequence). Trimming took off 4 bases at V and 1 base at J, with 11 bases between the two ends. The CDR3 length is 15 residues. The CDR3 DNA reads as TGTGCCAGTAGTAAGACAGTACAAAGCAATCAGCCCCAGCATTTT. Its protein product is CASSKTVQSNQPQHF.

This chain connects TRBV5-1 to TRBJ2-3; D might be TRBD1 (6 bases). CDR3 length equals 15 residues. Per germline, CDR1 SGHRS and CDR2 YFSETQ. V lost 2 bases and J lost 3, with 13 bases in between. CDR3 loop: CASSFQGPPTDTQYF. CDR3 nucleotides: TGCGCCAGCAGCTTTCAGGGGCCTCCAACAGATACGCAGTATTTT.

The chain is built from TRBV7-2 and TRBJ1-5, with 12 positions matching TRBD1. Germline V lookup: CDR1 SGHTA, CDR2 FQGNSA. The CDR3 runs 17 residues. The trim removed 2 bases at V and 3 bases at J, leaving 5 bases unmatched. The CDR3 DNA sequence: TGTGCCAGCAGCTTAAGGGGGACAGGGGGCAACAATCAGCCCCAGCATTTT. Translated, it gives CASSLRGTGGNNQPQHF.

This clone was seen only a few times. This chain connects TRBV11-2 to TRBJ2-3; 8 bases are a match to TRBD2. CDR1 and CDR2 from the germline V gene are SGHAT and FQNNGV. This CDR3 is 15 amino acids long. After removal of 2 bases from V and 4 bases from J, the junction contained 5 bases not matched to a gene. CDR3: CASSLSGGDPDTQYF. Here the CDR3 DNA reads TGTGCCAGCAGCTTATCGGGAGGGGACCCAGATACGCAGTATTTT.

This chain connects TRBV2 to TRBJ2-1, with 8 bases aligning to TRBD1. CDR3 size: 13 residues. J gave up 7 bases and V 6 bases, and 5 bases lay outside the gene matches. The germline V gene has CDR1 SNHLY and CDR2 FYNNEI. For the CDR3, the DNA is TGTGCCAGCAGCTGGACAGGGTTGAATGAGCAGTTCTTC. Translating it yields CASSWTGLNEQFF. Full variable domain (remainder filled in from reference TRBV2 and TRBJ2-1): EPEVTQTPSHQVTQMGQEVILRCVPISNHLYFYWYRQILGQKVEFLVSFYNNEISEKSEIFDDQFSVERPDGSNFTLKIRSTKLEDSAMYFCASSWTGLNEQFFGPGTRLTVL.

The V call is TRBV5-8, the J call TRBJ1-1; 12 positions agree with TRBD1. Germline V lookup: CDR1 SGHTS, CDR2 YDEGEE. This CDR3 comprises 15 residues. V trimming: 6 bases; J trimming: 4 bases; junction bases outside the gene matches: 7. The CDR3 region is CASNGDRGLGTEAFF. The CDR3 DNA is TGTGCCAGCAACGGGGACAGGGGGCTCGGCACTGAAGCTTTCTTT.

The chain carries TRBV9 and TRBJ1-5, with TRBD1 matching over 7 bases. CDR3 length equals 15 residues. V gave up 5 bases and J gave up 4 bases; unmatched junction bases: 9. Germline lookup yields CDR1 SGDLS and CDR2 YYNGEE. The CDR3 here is CASSLDRAGNQPQHF. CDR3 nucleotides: TGTGCCAGCAGTCTTGACAGGGCTGGGAATCAGCCCCAGCATTTT.

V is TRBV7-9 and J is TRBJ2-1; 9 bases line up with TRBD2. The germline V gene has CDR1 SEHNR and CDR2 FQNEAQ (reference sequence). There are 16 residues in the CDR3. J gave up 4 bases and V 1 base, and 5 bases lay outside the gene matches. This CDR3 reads CASSLVVAGAYNEQFF. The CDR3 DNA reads TGTGCCAGCAGCTTAGTGGTAGCGGGAGCTTACAATGAGCAGTTCTTC.

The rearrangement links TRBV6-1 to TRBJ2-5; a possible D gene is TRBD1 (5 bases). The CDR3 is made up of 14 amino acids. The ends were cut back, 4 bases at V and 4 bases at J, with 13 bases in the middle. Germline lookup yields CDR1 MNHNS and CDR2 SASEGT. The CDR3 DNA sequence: TGTGCCAGCAGTGGGGCCCAAAGGGGAGAGACCCAGTACTTC. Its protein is CASSGAQRGETQYF.

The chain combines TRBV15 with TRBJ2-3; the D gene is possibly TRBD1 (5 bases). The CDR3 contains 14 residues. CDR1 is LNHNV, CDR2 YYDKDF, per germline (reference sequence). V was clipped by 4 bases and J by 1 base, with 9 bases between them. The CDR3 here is CATSTGRGTDTQYF. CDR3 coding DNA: TGTGCCACCAGCACAGGGCGAGGCACAGATACGCAGTATTTT.

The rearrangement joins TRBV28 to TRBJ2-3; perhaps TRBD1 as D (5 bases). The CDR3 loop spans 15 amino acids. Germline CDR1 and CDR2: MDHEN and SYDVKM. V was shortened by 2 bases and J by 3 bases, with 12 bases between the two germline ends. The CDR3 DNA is TGTGCCAGCAGTTTAGGCGACAGTGGGACAGATACGCAGTATTTT. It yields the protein CASSLGDSGTDTQYF. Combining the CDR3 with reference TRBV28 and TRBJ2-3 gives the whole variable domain DVKVTQSSRYLVKRTGEKVFLECVQDMDHENMFWYRQDPGLGLRLIYFSYDVKMKEKGDIPEGYSVSREKKERFSLILESASTNQTSMYLCASSLGDSGTDTQYFGPGTRLTVL.

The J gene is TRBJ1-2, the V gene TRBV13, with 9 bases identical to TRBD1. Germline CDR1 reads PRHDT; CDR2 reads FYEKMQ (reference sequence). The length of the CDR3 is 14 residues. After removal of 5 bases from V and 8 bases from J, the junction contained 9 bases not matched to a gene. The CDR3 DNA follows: TGTGCCAGCAGCCAGGGACAGGGAAAATCGGGCTACACCTTC. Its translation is CASSQGQGKSGYTF.

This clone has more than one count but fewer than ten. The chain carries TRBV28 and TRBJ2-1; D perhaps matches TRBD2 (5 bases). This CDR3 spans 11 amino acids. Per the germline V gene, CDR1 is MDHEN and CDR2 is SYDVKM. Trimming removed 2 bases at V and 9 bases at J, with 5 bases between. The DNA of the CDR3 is TGTGCCAGCAGTTTAGAGGGTGAGCAGTTCTTC. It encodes CASSLEGEQFF.

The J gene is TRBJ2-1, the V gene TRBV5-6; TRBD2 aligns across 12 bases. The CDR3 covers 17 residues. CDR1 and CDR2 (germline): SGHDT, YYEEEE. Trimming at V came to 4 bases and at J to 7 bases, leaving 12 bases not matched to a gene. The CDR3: CASSGLAGGARRNEQFF. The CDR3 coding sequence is TGTGCCAGCAGCGGGCTAGCGGGAGGGGCCAGGAGGAATGAGCAGTTCTTC.

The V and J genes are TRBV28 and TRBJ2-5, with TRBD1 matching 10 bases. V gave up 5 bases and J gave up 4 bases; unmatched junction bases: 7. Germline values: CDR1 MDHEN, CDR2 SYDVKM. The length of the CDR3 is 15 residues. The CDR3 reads CASSQGQGYGETQYF. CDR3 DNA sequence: TGTGCCAGCAGTCAGGGACAGGGGTACGGAGAGACCCAGTACTTC. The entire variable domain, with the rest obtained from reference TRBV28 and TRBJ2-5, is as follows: DVKVTQSSRYLVKRTGEKVFLECVQDMDHENMFWYRQDPGLGLRLIYFSYDVKMKEKGDIPEGYSVSREKKERFSLILESASTNQTSMYLCASSQGQGYGETQYFGPGTRLLVL.

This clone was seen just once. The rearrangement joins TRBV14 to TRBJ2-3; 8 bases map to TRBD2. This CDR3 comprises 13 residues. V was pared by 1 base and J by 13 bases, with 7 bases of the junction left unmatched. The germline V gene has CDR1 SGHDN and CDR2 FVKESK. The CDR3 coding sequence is TGTGCCAGCAGCCAAGTTCGGACTAGCCGAGAGTATTTT. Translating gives CASSQVRTSREYF.